Presented here are 10 T cell receptor beta chains from one specimen sequenced in a study of cytomegalovirus exposure and HLA in healthy donors. The PCR ran on 60 Vbeta and 13 Jbeta primers. Repertoires were generated with immunoSEQ multiplex PCR, while TCRdb's copy carries only in-frame clones and drops some. The table includes roughly 93,000 clones, roughly 70% detected once. Specimen: PBMCs. These receptors all stem from a male donor in good health and CMV-seronegative.

This clone was counted once. The rearrangement joins TRBV5-4 to TRBJ2-5, with a possible D match to TRBD1 (5 bases). The CDR3 sequence is 15 residues long. CDR1 and CDR2 from the germline V gene are SGHNT and YYREEE (reference sequence). Trimming cost V 0 bases and J 1 base, with 10 bases left between them. CDR3 nucleotides: TGTGCCAGCAGCTTGGACAGGATCCGCCAAGAGACCCAGTACTTC. It specifies CASSLDRIRQETQYF.

The genes are TRBV19 and TRBJ2-2; 11 bases map to TRBD1. The CDR3 extends over 17 amino acids. J was trimmed by 3 bases and V by 4 bases; bases with no gene match: 7. CDR1 LNHDA and CDR2 SQIVND come from the germline V gene (reference sequence). The CDR3 sequence: CASSSWTGGWDTGELFF. CDR3 DNA: TGTGCCAGTAGTAGCTGGACAGGGGGCTGGGACACCGGGGAGCTGTTTTTT.

CDR3 loop: CASSFKQGEGFF. In DNA, the CDR3 is TGTGCCAGCAGTTTTAAACAGGGGGAGGGGTTCTTC. J is TRBJ2-1 and V is TRBV2; TRBD1 might be the D (8 bases). The CDR3 totals 12 residues. With 5 bases removed from V and 15 bases from J, the gap between germline ends came to 17 bases. Germline-derived CDR1 and CDR2 are SNHLY and FYNNEI.

This clone was counted a few times. V usage is TRBV2 and J usage is TRBJ2-7, with TRBD1 as a possible D gene (5 bases). Germline assignment: CDR1 SNHLY and CDR2 FYNNEI. The CDR3 is 13 amino acids. Trimming cost V 4 bases and J 2 bases, with 9 bases left between them. CDR3 DNA: TGTGCCAGCAGTGTCGACAGAGCCTACGAGCAGTACTTC. Translating gives CASSVDRAYEQYF.

The chain links TRBV5-1 to TRBJ2-7, with a possible D match to TRBD2 (6 bases). CDR3 length: 15 amino acids. V was trimmed by 0 bases and J by 5 bases, leaving 15 bases between them. Germline CDR1 SGHRS, CDR2 YFSETQ. Here the CDR3 reads CASSLEVGGVDEQYF. CDR3 in DNA: TGCGCCAGCAGCTTGGAGGTGGGGGGAGTGGACGAGCAGTACTTC.

The chain has TRBV9 and TRBJ1-4; D gene ambiguous. Germline loops: CDR1 SGDLS, CDR2 YYNGEE. The ends were cut back, 4 bases at V and 2 bases at J, with 18 bases in the middle. The CDR3 covers 17 residues. CDR3 sequence reads: CASSSIGLRDTNEKLFF. CDR3 DNA sequence: TGTGCCAGCAGCAGTATTGGGTTGAGGGATACTAATGAAAAACTGTTTTTT. The variable domain in full, completed from reference TRBV9 and TRBJ1-4, reads DSGVTQTPKHLITATGQRVTLRCSPRSGDLSVYWYQQSLDQGLQFLIQYYNGEERAKGNILERFSAQQFPDLHSELNLSSLELGDSALYFCASSSIGLRDTNEKLFFGSGTQLSVL.

The chain joins TRBV19 to TRBJ2-7; 7 bases are a match to TRBD1. This CDR3 region has 14 residues. With V trimmed by 5 bases and J by 2 bases, 6 bases remained unmatched. Germline V gene sequence: CDR1 LNHDA, CDR2 SQIVND (reference sequence). CDR3 amino acids: CASSQRDSPYEQYF. In DNA form, the CDR3 reads TGTGCCAGTAGTCAAAGGGACAGTCCCTACGAGCAGTACTTC.

This clone was seen a few times. This chain joins TRBV7-9 and TRBJ1-1, with 8 bases matching TRBD1. The germline gives CDR1 SEHNR, CDR2 FQNEAQ (reference sequence). The CDR3 is made up of 15 amino acids. The V gene end was trimmed by 1 base and the J gene end by 3 bases; junction bases not matched to a gene: 4. DNA for the CDR3: TGTGCCAGCAGCTTAGGCCAGGGGGCGGACACTGAAGCTTTCTTT. It encodes CASSLGQGADTEAFF. The variable domain in full, with the rest retrieved from reference TRBV7-9 and TRBJ1-1, is DTGVSQNPRHKITKRGQNVTFRCDPISEHNRLYWYRQTLGQGPEFLTYFQNEAQLEKSRLLSDRFSAERPKGSFSTLEIQRTEQGDSAMYLCASSLGQGADTEAFFGQGTRLTVV.

The V call is TRBV13, the J call TRBJ2-7, with TRBD1 identical over 9 bases. V trimming: 4 bases; J trimming: 0 bases; junction bases outside the gene matches: 1. The CDR3 extends over 14 amino acids. The germline gives CDR1 PRHDT, CDR2 FYEKMQ (reference sequence). The DNA of the CDR3 is TGTGCCAGCAGCTCGGGACAGGGCTCCTACGAGCAGTACTTC. Amino acid sequence: CASSSGQGSYEQYF.

This chain uses TRBV27 with TRBJ2-7, with TRBD2 identical over 13 bases. After removal of 5 bases from V and 3 bases from J, the junction contained 7 bases not matched to a gene. CDR1 MNHEY and CDR2 SMNVEV come from the germline V gene (reference sequence). CDR3 size: 16 residues. In DNA form, the CDR3 reads TGTGCCAGCAGTACCCAGACTAGCGGGAGGCTCTACGAGCAGTACTTC. Its protein product is CASSTQTSGRLYEQYF.